The present T cell receptor beta chain was sequenced within a study of cytomegalovirus exposure and HLA in healthy donors. The CDR3 extends over 15 amino acids. Germline-derived CDR1 and CDR2 are LGHNA and YNFKEQ. The V and J ends lost 4 bases and 7 bases respectively, with 16 bases between them. With respect to this clone: Its target is unknown.

The PCR had 60 Vbeta and 13 Jbeta primers. The method was immunoSEQ multiplex PCR; TCRdb's version includes in-frame clones alone and lacks a portion of them. Here the sample spans about 110,000 clones, about 76% being singletons. Whole-study results and caveats: Associated with cytomegalovirus, according to the listing, were some 150 TCR beta chains. Per published reports, the classifier diagnosed cytomegalovirus status with high specificity and sensitivity. The study found most TCR sequences rare, yet found some public TCRs in many donors.

Specimen: PBMCs. The receptor was isolated from a man aged 40-49 years in good health and CMV-seronegative. The V and J genes are TRBV4-2 and TRBJ2-2, with D maybe TRBD1 (6 bases). The CDR3 nucleotides are TGTGCCAGCAGCCGGGAACAGGGAAGGGACGGGGAGCTGTTTTTT. Translating it yields CASSREQGRDGELFF.